Listed here are 12 T cell receptor beta chains from one sample, sequenced in a study of blood T cells in healthy people across ages. Sample-barcoded 5' priming and a J-beta primer mix drove a second PCR of roughly 6 to 12 cycles. TCRdb used MiXCR to reprocess the 5' RACE reads, holding one entry per CDR3 protein. The sample lists 700,000 to 1,000,000 distinct CDR3 sequences, 44% seen once, with around 21% in the top ten. The sequencing sample was made of blood. The receptors shown here come from a man in his fifties or sixties in good health.

The chain recombines TRBV27 with TRBJ1-1; unclear D gene. The CDR3 consists of 14 residues. Germline CDR1 is MNHEY and CDR2 is SMNVEV (reference sequence). Trimming pared 6 bases from V and 7 bases from J, leaving 18 bases between. The CDR3 protein is CASSPTREVGEAFF. The CDR3 DNA is TGTGCCAGCAGCCCCACTCGGGAGGTGGGTGAAGCTTTCTTT.

At least ten counts were recorded for this clonotype. V is TRBV5-1 and J is TRBJ2-3, with D perhaps TRBD1 (5 bases). V lost 4 bases to trimming and J lost 1 base, with 10 bases between them. Germline V CDR1 and CDR2: SGHRS, YFSETQ. The CDR3 loop spans 14 amino acids. DNA for the CDR3: TGCGCCAGCAGCCCAGGACACCGCACAGATACGCAGTATTTT. This encodes CASSPGHRTDTQYF.

This clonotype was seen a few times. V usage is TRBV27 and J usage is TRBJ2-7, with D maybe TRBD1 (6 bases). CDR1 MNHEY and CDR2 SMNVEV come from the germline V gene (reference sequence). V lost 8 bases to trimming and J lost 5 bases, with 13 bases between them. The CDR3 contains 12 residues. The CDR3 spells CASASTGHEQYF. As DNA, the CDR3 is TGTGCCAGCGCCAGTACAGGGCACGAGCAGTACTTC.

The V gene is TRBV10-3, the J gene TRBJ1-2; the D is unclear. CDR1 is ENHRY, CDR2 SYGVKD, per germline. V lost 3 bases and J lost 0, with 14 bases in between. The CDR3 has 16 residues. CDR3 residues: CAISDGTKIANYGYTF. CDR3 sequence (DNA): TGTGCCATCAGTGACGGCACGAAAATAGCTAACTATGGCTACACCTTC.

This clonotype was seen a single time. One end of the junction fails to match germline, which may point to a read error. The rearrangement links TRBV7-2 to TRBJ2-1; D may correspond to TRBD1 or TRBD2 (5 bases each). Germline assignment: CDR1 SGHTA and CDR2 FQGNSA. The CDR3 has 15 amino acids. CDR3 amino acids: CASSLGWGTLNEQFF. CDR3 bases: TGTGCCAGTAGCTTGGGGTGGGGGACCCTGAATGAGCAGTTCTTC.

This rearrangement joins TRBV4-1 to TRBJ2-7; D is perhaps TRBD2 (6 bases). The J call is in doubt because the DNA end fits TRBJ2-5 better. CDR3 length: 14 amino acids. The germline CDR1 and CDR2 sequences are MGHRA and YSYEKL. In nucleotides, the CDR3 is TGCGCCAGCAGCCACCCGGGAGTGTGGGAGACCCAGTACTTC. Its protein is CASSHPGVWETQYF.

The table lists this clonotype with many counts. J is TRBJ2-3 and V is TRBV7-9; D gene uncertain. V was pared by 3 bases and J by 1 base, with 8 bases between. This CDR3 is built from 14 residues. The V gene's germline CDR1 is SEHNR and CDR2 FQNEAQ (reference sequence). The CDR3 nucleotides are TGTGCCAGCAGCTTCTCTCTGGGCACAGATACGCAGTATTTT. Its protein product is CASSFSLGTDTQYF.

This clonotype is termed medium-sized (0.01 to 0.1%). This chain connects TRBV29-1 to TRBJ2-7; D might be TRBD1 or TRBD2, each matching 5 bases. The CDR3 consists of 12 residues. Germline values: CDR1 SQVTM, CDR2 ANQGSEA. Trimming shortened V by 6 bases and J by 0 bases, and 9 bases separated the two germline ends. CDR3 loop: CSVGDGSYEQYF. For the CDR3, the DNA is TGCAGCGTAGGGGACGGCTCCTACGAGCAGTACTTC.

This CDR3 is CASSGETGANVLTF. The CDR3 DNA sequence: TGTGCCAGCAGTGGGGAAACTGGGGCCAACGTCCTGACTTTC. The J gene is TRBJ2-6, the V gene TRBV25-1; D not certain. The V and J ends lost 4 bases and 2 bases respectively, with 6 bases between them. This CDR3 spans 14 amino acids. Germline lookup yields CDR1 MGHDK and CDR2 SYGVNS. The variable domain in full, with the rest retrieved from reference TRBV25-1 and TRBJ2-6, is EADIYQTPRYLVIGTGKKITLECSQTMGHDKMYWYQQDPGMELHLIHYSYGVNSTEKGDLSSESTVSRIRTEHFPLTLESARPSHTSQYLCASSGETGANVLTFGAGSRLTVL.

The rearrangement uses TRBV7-9 and TRBJ2-1; TRBD1 matches at 7 bases. Germline V gene sequence: CDR1 SEHNR, CDR2 FQNEAQ (reference sequence). This CDR3 contains 16 residues. J lost 0 bases, V lost 4 bases, and 6 bases had no gene match. In DNA form, the CDR3 reads TGTGCCAGCAGCTGGGACAGAACGAGCTCCTACAATGAGCAGTTCTTC. This translates into CASSWDRTSSYNEQFF.

This clonotype was counted between two and nine times. The chain carries TRBV24-1 and TRBJ1-1, with a possible D match to TRBD1 (6 bases). CDR3 size: 15 residues. Trimming pared 5 bases from V and 4 bases from J, leaving 16 bases between. Germline CDR1 KGHDR, CDR2 SFDVKD. The CDR3 loop is CATSARRGAPTEAFF. DNA of the CDR3: TGTGCCACCAGTGCCCGCCGGGGGGCACCCACTGAAGCTTTCTTT.

This clonotype has only a few counts. V gene TRBV10-3 combines with J gene TRBJ1-1, with 8 bases matching TRBD1. V lost 6 bases and J lost 4; bases outside the gene matches: 4. The CDR3 contains 13 residues. The V gene's germline CDR1 is ENHRY and CDR2 SYGVKD. CDR3 region: CAISFDRGTEAFF. In nucleotides, the CDR3 is TGTGCCATCAGCTTTGACAGGGGCACTGAAGCTTTCTTT.